A single sample is the source of the 23 T cell receptor beta chains below, sequenced in a study of T cells in localized non-small cell lung cancer. TCRdb's copy holds only in-frame clones and misses some; the assay was immunoSEQ multiplex PCR. The sample lists tens of thousands of clones; 80% to 90% were seen once. This specimen was peripheral blood, taken before any cancer treatment. Receptors originate from a man between 40 and 70 years old with stage I lung adenocarcinoma.

The V call is TRBV7-2, the J call TRBJ2-3, with D possibly being TRBD2 (6 bases). Trimming stripped 2 bases from V and 6 bases from J, with 15 bases between. The CDR3 has 15 residues. Germline CDR1 and CDR2: SGHTA and FQGNSA. CDR3 amino acids: CASSLNGPGVDTQYF. CDR3 nucleotides: TGTGCCAGCAGCTTAAATGGGCCGGGGGTTGATACGCAGTATTTT.

DNA for the CDR3: TGTGCCAGCAGCGTCGGACAGGGTGAACAGCCCCAGCATTTT. It is translated as CASSVGQGEQPQHF. The chain employs TRBV9 and TRBJ1-5; 8 positions agree with TRBD1. Germline CDR1 reads SGDLS; CDR2 reads YYNGEE. CDR3 length: 14 residues. The ends lost 2 bases at V and 7 bases at J; junction bases unmatched: 5.

The chain employs TRBV7-3 and TRBJ2-2, with 10 bases fitting TRBD2. Germline CDR1 SGHTA, CDR2 FQGTGA. The CDR3 runs 16 residues. V shed 1 base and J 1 base; nucleotides not matched to a gene: 0. The CDR3 region has the DNA TGTGCCAGCAGCTTAAGGACTAGCGGGAACACCGGGGAGCTGTTTTTT. It specifies CASSLRTSGNTGELFF.

The rearrangement uses TRBV5-4 and TRBJ1-4; D is uncertain. The CDR3 loop spans 13 amino acids. Trimming left V 0 bases short and J 7 bases short, with 7 bases between. Germline V lookup: CDR1 SGHNT, CDR2 YYREEE (reference sequence). CDR3 sequence: CASSLGPPEKLFF. The CDR3 coding sequence is TGTGCCAGCAGCTTGGGACCGCCTGAAAAACTGTTTTTT.

The J gene is TRBJ1-2, the V gene TRBV7-9; D is perhaps TRBD1 (6 bases). Germline V gene sequence: CDR1 SEHNR, CDR2 FQNEAQ (reference sequence). The CDR3 runs 14 residues. Trimming took 6 bases from V and 3 from J, leaving 14 bases between them. CDR3 sequence (DNA): TGTGCCAGCAGTTCCACAGGGTTGGACTATGGCTACACCTTC. Residues: CASSSTGLDYGYTF.

This sequence joins TRBV28 and TRBJ2-4; either TRBD1 or TRBD2 may fit D (5 bases each). Trimming left V 5 bases short and J 0 bases short, with 14 bases between. CDR3 size: 16 residues. CDR1 is MDHEN and CDR2 is SYDVKM in the germline V gene. In DNA, the CDR3 is TGTGCCAGCAGTGTTTTCGGGACCGTAGCCAAAAACATTCAGTACTTC. Residues: CASSVFGTVAKNIQYF.

V gene TRBV4-3 combines with J gene TRBJ2-7; D might be TRBD1 (6 bases). Germline values: CDR1 LGHNA, CDR2 YSLEER. The CDR3 covers 14 residues. V was trimmed by 0 bases and J by 7 bases, leaving 13 bases between them. CDR3 in DNA: TGCGCCAGCAGCCAAGATTTTACAGGGCGTGAGCAGTACTTC. Translation: CASSQDFTGREQYF.

The chain combines TRBV6-1 with TRBJ2-4; possible D gene TRBD1, 8 bases. The germline gives CDR1 MNHNS, CDR2 SASEGT. The CDR3 is made up of 17 amino acids. V was pared by 4 bases and J by 4 bases, with 20 bases between. The CDR3 loop is CASSGGGTGEPKNIQYF. The CDR3 coding sequence is TGTGCCAGCAGTGGGGGAGGGACAGGAGAACCTAAAAACATTCAGTACTTC.

The V call is TRBV30, the J call TRBJ2-6; D perhaps matches TRBD2 (5 bases). Looked up from germline, CDR1 is GTSNPN and CDR2 is SVGIG (reference sequence). This CDR3 has 16 amino acids. Trimming pared 2 bases from V and 0 bases from J, leaving 11 bases between. CDR3 coding DNA: TGTGCCTGGAGTCCCCACCGGGGCTCTGGGGCCAACGTCCTGACTTTC. Amino acid sequence: CAWSPHRGSGANVLTF.

The V call is TRBV18, the J call TRBJ2-1; the match to TRBD1 covers 9 bases. Germline V gene sequence: CDR1 KGHSH, CDR2 LQKENI. The CDR3 contains 16 residues. V was pared by 3 bases and J by 1 base, with 4 bases of the junction left unmatched. For the CDR3, the DNA is TGTGCCAGCTCACCCAAACAGGGGGCTTCCTACAATGAGCAGTTCTTC. Amino acids: CASSPKQGASYNEQFF.

The gene calls are TRBV18 and TRBJ1-2; D unclear. V was clipped by 1 base and J by 3 bases, with 12 bases between them. The CDR3 contains 15 residues. Germline V CDR1 and CDR2: KGHSH, LQKENI. The CDR3 reads CASSPREGSDYGYTF. The CDR3 bases are TGTGCCAGCTCACCACGGGAGGGTTCGGACTATGGCTACACCTTC.

V is TRBV2 and J is TRBJ1-5; D perhaps matches TRBD1 (5 bases). In germline, CDR1 is SNHLY, CDR2 FYNNEI. V was clipped by 5 bases and J by 7 bases, with 18 bases between them. This CDR3 is built from 15 residues. CDR3 loop: CASSKDEGKGQPQHF. The CDR3 nucleotides are TGTGCCAGCAGTAAGGATGAGGGGAAAGGACAGCCCCAGCATTTT.

The table lists this clone with a count of one. This rearrangement joins TRBV28 to TRBJ2-7; D gene unclear. V lost 2 bases and J lost 2, with 10 bases in between. Germline assignment: CDR1 MDHEN and CDR2 SYDVKM. This CDR3 has 14 residues. The CDR3 coding sequence is TGTGCCAGCAGTTTAGCAGGTTCCACCTACGAGCAGTACTTC. Translating gives CASSLAGSTYEQYF.

V is TRBV7-3 and J is TRBJ2-3, with D perhaps matching TRBD1 or TRBD2 (5 bases each). The CDR3 spans 14 residues. The germline V gene encodes CDR1 SGHTA and CDR2 FQGTGA. V lost 2 bases and J lost 4, with 10 bases in between. The DNA of the CDR3 is TGTGCCAGCAGCTTAGGGGGTCGGCCAGATACGCAGTATTTT. Residues: CASSLGGRPDTQYF.

V is TRBV5-1 and J is TRBJ2-1; the D gene is possibly TRBD2 (5 bases). This CDR3 has 12 residues. Per the germline V gene, CDR1 is SGHRS and CDR2 is YFSETQ. Trimming took 0 bases from V and 12 from J, leaving 10 bases between them. The CDR3 DNA reads as TGCGCCAGCAGCTTGGACCTCCGGGGGCAGTTCTTC. Encoded protein: CASSLDLRGQFF.

The chain uses TRBV6-6 and TRBJ1-1, with a possible D match to TRBD1 (5 bases). Germline loops: CDR1 MNHNY, CDR2 SVGAGI (reference sequence). This CDR3 comprises 14 residues. V gave up 7 bases and J gave up 1 base, with 13 bases separating them. Written as DNA, the CDR3 is TGTGCCAGCATCAAAGGAGGGGCGAACACTGAAGCTTTCTTT. It codes for CASIKGGANTEAFF.

The chain couples TRBV29-1 to TRBJ2-7; a weak D match, TRBD1 (6 bases). V was shortened by 6 bases and J by 3 bases, with 15 bases between the two germline ends. Germline V CDR1 and CDR2: SQVTM, ANQGSEA. The CDR3 length is 13 residues. This CDR3 is CSVLRDKNYEQYF. CDR3 coding DNA: TGCAGCGTCCTTCGGGACAAGAACTACGAGCAGTACTTC.

Here the CDR3 reads CASSLNRDWGETQYF. For the CDR3, the DNA is TGTGCCAGCAGCTTAAACCGCGATTGGGGAGAGACCCAGTACTTC. The chain joins TRBV11-2 to TRBJ2-5; D gene ambiguous. CDR3 size: 15 residues. V was cut by 2 bases and J by 4 bases, with 14 bases left in between. Looked up from germline, CDR1 is SGHAT and CDR2 is FQNNGV.

The chain carries TRBV19 and TRBJ2-1, with 7 bases identical to TRBD1. Germline trimming cut 2 bases from V and 5 bases from J; bases unmatched to any gene: 3. This CDR3 contains 14 residues. The germline gives CDR1 LNHDA, CDR2 SQIVND (reference sequence). CDR3 nucleotide sequence: TGTGCCAGTAGTATATGGACAGGAGACAATGAGCAGTTCTTC. This sequence encodes CASSIWTGDNEQFF.

V gene TRBV28 combines with J gene TRBJ2-3, with 8 bases matching TRBD2. There are 17 residues in the CDR3. Trimming at V came to 5 bases and at J to 5 bases, leaving 15 bases not matched to a gene. Germline V gene data show CDR1 as MDHEN and CDR2 as SYDVKM. As DNA, the CDR3 is TGTGCCAGCAGTCCTTCTGGGGGACTAGTTGGGGGAGATACGCAGTATTTT. Translating it yields CASSPSGGLVGGDTQYF.

This clone was recorded a few times. This rearrangement joins TRBV4-3 to TRBJ1-1; no clear D. Trimming left V 0 bases short and J 6 bases short, with 11 bases between. Germline CDR1 LGHNA, CDR2 YSLEER. The CDR3 is made up of 14 amino acids. This chain's CDR3 is CASSQDRARPEAFF. The CDR3 nucleotides are TGCGCCAGCAGCCAAGATCGAGCTCGGCCTGAAGCTTTCTTT.

As to this clone: A read error may account for a junction end that differs from germline. This chain uses TRBV28 with TRBJ2-7; D is tentatively TRBD1 or TRBD2 (5 bases each). The CDR3 is made up of 14 amino acids. From germline, CDR1 is MDHEN and CDR2 SYDVKM. The CDR3 loop reads CASSGTGTPSLVDF. The CDR3 DNA follows: TGTGCCAGCAGTGGAACCGGGACCCCCTCGTTAGTAGACTTC.

This rearrangement joins TRBV9 to TRBJ1-2, with D perhaps matching TRBD1 (6 bases). The CDR3 sequence is 16 residues long. Germline V gene lookup returns CDR1 SGDLS and CDR2 YYNGEE. Trimming pared 0 bases from V and 8 bases from J, leaving 20 bases between. CDR3 amino acids: CASSVVSTGGKEGYTF. In DNA form, the CDR3 reads TGTGCCAGCAGCGTAGTATCGACAGGAGGAAAGGAGGGCTACACCTTC.